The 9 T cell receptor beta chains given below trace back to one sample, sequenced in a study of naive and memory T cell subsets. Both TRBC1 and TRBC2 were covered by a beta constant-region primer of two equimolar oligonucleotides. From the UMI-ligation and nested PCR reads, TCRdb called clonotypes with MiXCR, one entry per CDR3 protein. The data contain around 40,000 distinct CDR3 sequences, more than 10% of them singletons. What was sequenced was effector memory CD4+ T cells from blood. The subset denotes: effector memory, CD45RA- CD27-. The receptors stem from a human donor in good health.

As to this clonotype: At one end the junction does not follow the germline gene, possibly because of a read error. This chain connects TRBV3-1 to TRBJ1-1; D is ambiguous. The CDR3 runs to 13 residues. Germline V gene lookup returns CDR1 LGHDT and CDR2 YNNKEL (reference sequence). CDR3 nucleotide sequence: TGTGCCAGCAGCCACGAGGGATACACTGAAGCTCTCTTT. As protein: CASSHEGYTEALF.

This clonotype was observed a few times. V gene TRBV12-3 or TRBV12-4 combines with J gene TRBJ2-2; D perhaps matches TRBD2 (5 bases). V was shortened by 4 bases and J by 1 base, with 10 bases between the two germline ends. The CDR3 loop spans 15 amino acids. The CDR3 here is CASSWSGGNTGELFF. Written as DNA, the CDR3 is TGTGCCAGCAGTTGGAGCGGAGGGAACACCGGGGAGCTGTTTTTT.

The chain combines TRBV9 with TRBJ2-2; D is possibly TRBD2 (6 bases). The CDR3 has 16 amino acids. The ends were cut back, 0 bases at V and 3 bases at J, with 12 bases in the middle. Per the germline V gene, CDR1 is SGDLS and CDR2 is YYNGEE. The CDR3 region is CASSVGVAEYTGELFF. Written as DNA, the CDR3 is TGTGCCAGCAGCGTAGGTGTAGCGGAGTACACCGGGGAGCTGTTTTTT.

The CDR3 DNA reads as TGCAGTGCTAGAGATTCATCCCGGTACAACAATGAGCAGTTCTTC. Its translation is CSARDSSRYNNEQFF. This rearrangement joins TRBV20-1 to TRBJ2-1, with D hard to call. CDR3 length: 15 residues. Germline assignment: CDR1 DFQATT and CDR2 SNEGSKA (reference sequence). Trimming removed 0 bases from V and 5 bases from J, with 14 bases in between.

CDR3 DNA sequence: TGTGCCAGCAGTTACGGCCCCAGAGAAGGAGGGGCGCAGTATTTT. Its translation: CASSYGPREGGAQYF. This chain connects TRBV6-2 or TRBV6-3 to TRBJ2-3; tentative D call: TRBD2 (6 bases). The V end lost 2 bases, the J end lost 10 bases, and 19 bases lay between the germline ends. In germline, CDR1 is MNHEY, CDR2 SVGEGT. The CDR3 is 15 amino acids.

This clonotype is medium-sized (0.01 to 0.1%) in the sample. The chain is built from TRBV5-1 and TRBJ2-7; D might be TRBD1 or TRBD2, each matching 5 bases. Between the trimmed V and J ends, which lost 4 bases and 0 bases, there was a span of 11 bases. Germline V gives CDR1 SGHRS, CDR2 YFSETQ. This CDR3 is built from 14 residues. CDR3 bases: TGCGCCAGCAGCGGCCGGGACGTCTCCTACGAGCAGTACTTC. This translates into CASSGRDVSYEQYF.

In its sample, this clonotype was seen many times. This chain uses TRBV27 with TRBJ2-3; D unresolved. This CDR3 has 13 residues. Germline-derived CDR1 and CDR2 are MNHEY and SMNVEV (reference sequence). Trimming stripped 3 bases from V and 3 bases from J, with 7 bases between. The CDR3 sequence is CASSFVGTDTQYF. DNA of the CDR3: TGTGCCAGCAGTTTTGTCGGTACAGATACGCAGTATTTT.

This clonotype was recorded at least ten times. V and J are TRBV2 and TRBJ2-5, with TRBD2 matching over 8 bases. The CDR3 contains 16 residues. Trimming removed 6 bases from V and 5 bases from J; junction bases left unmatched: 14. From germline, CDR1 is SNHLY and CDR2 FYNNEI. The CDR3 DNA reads TGTGCCAGCAGCGTCCTCACGGGAGGGCCTAGGGAGACCCAGTACTTC. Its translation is CASSVLTGGPRETQYF. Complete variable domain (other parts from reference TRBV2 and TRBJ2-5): EPEVTQTPSHQVTQMGQEVILRCVPISNHLYFYWYRQILGQKVEFLVSFYNNEISEKSEIFDDQFSVERPDGSNFTLKIRSTKLEDSAMYFCASSVLTGGPRETQYFGPGTRLLVL.

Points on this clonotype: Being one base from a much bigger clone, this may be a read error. CDR3 region: CASSLSPADTQYF. Here the CDR3 DNA reads TGTGCCAGCAGCTTAAGCCCGGCAGATACGCAGTATTTT. This chain joins TRBV7-6 and TRBJ2-3; D ambiguous. Between the trimmed V and J ends, which lost 2 bases and 4 bases, there was a span of 7 bases. Germline V gene data show CDR1 as SGHVS and CDR2 as FNYEAQ. CDR3 length: 13 residues.